This T cell receptor (beta chain) was identified during a study of cytomegalovirus exposure and HLA in healthy donors. Study context: From HLA-typed donors, an early data release held some 91 million unique TCRs.

With respect to this clone: The antigen remains unidentified.

The length of the CDR3 is 15 residues. The V gene's germline CDR1 is MDHEN and CDR2 SYDVKM. The V and J ends lost 6 bases and 7 bases respectively, with 21 bases between them. Primers for the PCR totalled 60 Vbeta and 13 Jbeta. The method was immunoSEQ multiplex PCR; TCRdb's version includes in-frame clones alone and lacks a portion of them. Reported are roughly 140,000 clones; the ten largest clones contain 0.75% to 1%. Regarding the study as a whole: The classifier reportedly diagnosed cytomegalovirus status with high sensitivity and specificity. Later on, analysis showed that most CMV-associated TCR beta chains appeared to be HLA-restricted. Later analysis demonstrated an association between a missense DCLRE1C variant and TCR beta V- and J-gene trimming.

What was sequenced was PBMCs. The chain is built from TRBV28 and TRBJ1-2; a possible D gene is TRBD1 (5 bases). The receptor was isolated from a male donor in good health and CMV-seronegative. CDR3 protein: CASRNKQVLGSGYTF. The CDR3 nucleotides are TGTGCCAGCAGGAACAAACAGGTCCTGGGGTCTGGCTACACCTTC.